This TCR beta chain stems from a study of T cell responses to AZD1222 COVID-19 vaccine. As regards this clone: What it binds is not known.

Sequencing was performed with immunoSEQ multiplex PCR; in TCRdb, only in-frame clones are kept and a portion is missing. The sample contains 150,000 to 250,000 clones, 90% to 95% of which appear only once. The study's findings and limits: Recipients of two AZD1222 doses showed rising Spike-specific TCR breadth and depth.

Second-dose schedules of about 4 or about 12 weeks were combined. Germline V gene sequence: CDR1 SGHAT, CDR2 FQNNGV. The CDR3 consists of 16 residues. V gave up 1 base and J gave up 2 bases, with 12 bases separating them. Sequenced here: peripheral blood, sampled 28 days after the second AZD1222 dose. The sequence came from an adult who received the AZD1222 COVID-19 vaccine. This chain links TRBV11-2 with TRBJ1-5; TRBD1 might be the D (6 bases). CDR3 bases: TGTGCCAGCAGCTTAGGAGGCAGGGGTGGCAATCAGCCCCAGCATTTT. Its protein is CASSLGGRGGNQPQHF. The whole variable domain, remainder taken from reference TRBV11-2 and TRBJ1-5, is EAGVAQSPRYKIIEKRQSVAFWCNPISGHATLYWYQQILGQGPKLLIQFQNNGVVDDSQLPKDRFSAERLKGVDSTLKIQPAKLEDSAVYLCASSLGGRGGNQPQHFGDGTRLSIL.